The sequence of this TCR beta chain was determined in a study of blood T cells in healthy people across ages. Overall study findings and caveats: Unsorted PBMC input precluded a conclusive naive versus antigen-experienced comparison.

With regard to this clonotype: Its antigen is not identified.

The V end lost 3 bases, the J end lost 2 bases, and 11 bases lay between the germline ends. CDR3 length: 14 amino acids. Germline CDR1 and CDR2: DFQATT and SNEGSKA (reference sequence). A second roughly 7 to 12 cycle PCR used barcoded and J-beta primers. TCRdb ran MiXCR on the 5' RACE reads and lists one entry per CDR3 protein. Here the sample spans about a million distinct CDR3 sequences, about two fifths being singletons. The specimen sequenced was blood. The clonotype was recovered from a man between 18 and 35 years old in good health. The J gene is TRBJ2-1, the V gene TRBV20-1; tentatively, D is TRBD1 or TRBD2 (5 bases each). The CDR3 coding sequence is TGCAGTGCTAGGGGGGAATCCACCTACAATGAGCAGTTCTTC. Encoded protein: CSARGESTYNEQFF.